The 18 T cell receptor beta chains below all came from one sample that was sequenced in a study of blood T cell repertoires in COVID-19. Assay used: immunoSEQ multiplex PCR; TCRdb lists only in-frame clones, some missing. This table holds some 270,000 clones, over 75% found once. Sequenced sample: peripheral blood. The source of these receptors is a human donor with COVID-19, enrolled during active disease. The donor label of this sample is uncertain.

V is TRBV6-1 and J is TRBJ2-7; 10 positions match TRBD2. The J segment lost 4 bases and the V segment lost 0 bases, leaving 9 bases of the junction unmatched. CDR1 is MNHNS, CDR2 SASEGT, per germline. CDR3 length: 17 amino acids. CDR3 nucleotide sequence: TGTGCCAGCAGTGAAGCGGTAACCGGGACTAGCGTTTACGAGCAGTACTTC. The encoded protein is CASSEAVTGTSVYEQYF.

This clone was found once. The chain recombines TRBV9 with TRBJ1-2; the match to TRBD1 covers 8 bases. Germline-derived CDR1 and CDR2 are SGDLS and YYNGEE. The CDR3 spans 16 residues. The ends lost 3 bases at V and 6 bases at J; junction bases unmatched: 13. The CDR3 spells CASSDTFLDRADGYTF. The CDR3 DNA follows: TGTGCCAGCAGCGATACTTTTTTGGACAGGGCGGATGGCTACACCTTC.

As to this clone: One end of the junction varies from germline; a read error may be responsible. The chain employs TRBV5-6 and TRBJ2-7, with 9 bases that match TRBD1. CDR1 SGHDT and CDR2 YYEEEE come from the germline V gene. CDR3 length: 12 amino acids. CDR3 sequence (DNA): TGTGCCAGCAGCTTGGAGGGACAGGGCCTCCTCTTC. This sequence encodes CASSLEGQGLLF.

This clone was observed a single time. This chain joins TRBV5-4 and TRBJ2-2; 16 bases are shared with TRBD2. The junction had 10 bases not matched to a gene; V was cut back by 4 bases and J by 4 bases. The CDR3 runs to 19 residues. Germline CDR1 reads SGHNT; CDR2 reads YYREEE (reference sequence). CDR3 DNA sequence: TGTGCCAGCAGCCAGGGACTAGCGGGAGGGCGGCTGGGCACCGGGGAGCTGTTTTTT. Protein product: CASSQGLAGGRLGTGELFF. The full variable domain, rest sourced from reference TRBV5-4 and TRBJ2-2, is ETGVTQSPTHLIKTRGQQVTLRCSSQSGHNTVSWYQQALGQGPQFIFQYYREEENGRGNFPPRFSGLQFPNYSSELNVNALELDDSALYLCASSQGLAGGRLGTGELFFGEGSRLTVL.

The chain carries TRBV6-2 or TRBV6-3 and TRBJ1-1, with 9 bases aligning to TRBD1. Germline CDR1 is MNHEY and CDR2 is SVGEGT. V lost 5 bases and J lost 6; bases outside the gene matches: 7. CDR3 size: 14 residues. CDR3 nucleotide sequence: TGTGCCAGCAGTACGGGACAGGGCGGCGCTGAAGCTTTCTTT. This sequence encodes CASSTGQGGAEAFF.

CDR3 loop: CAWSVSARGSEQYF. The CDR3 DNA is TGTGCCTGGAGTGTCTCGGCCCGGGGTTCCGAGCAGTACTTC. This chain connects TRBV30 to TRBJ2-7; TRBD2 might be the D (5 bases). V gave up 0 bases and J gave up 6 bases, with 15 bases separating them. Germline loops: CDR1 GTSNPN, CDR2 SVGIG (reference sequence). The CDR3 covers 14 residues.

The CDR3 loop reads CASTSIGGTAKNIQYF. The CDR3 bases are TGTGCCAGTACCTCGATAGGGGGTACAGCCAAAAACATTCAGTACTTC. The chain uses TRBV19 and TRBJ2-4; possible D gene TRBD1, 6 bases. Trimming stripped 7 bases from V and 0 bases from J, with 16 bases between. The germline gives CDR1 LNHDA, CDR2 SQIVND (reference sequence). The CDR3 is 16 residues long.

The rearrangement uses TRBV21-1 and TRBJ1-2; the listed D gene, TRBD1, was not tested against the DNA. TRBV21-1 is listed as a pseudogene. This CDR3 region has 14 residues. Written as DNA, the CDR3 is TGTGCCAGCAGCAAAAAATGGACAGGGCATGGCTACACCTTC. It yields the protein CASSKKWTGHGYTF.

The genes are TRBV9 and TRBJ1-2, with 7 positions matching TRBD1. With V trimmed by 0 bases and J by 8 bases, 10 bases remained unmatched. Germline CDR1 is SGDLS and CDR2 is YYNGEE. The CDR3 is made up of 15 amino acids. For the CDR3, the DNA is TGTGCCAGCAGCGTAGAGTGGCAGGGGGGATACGGCTACACCTTC. It specifies CASSVEWQGGYGYTF.

Only one count was recorded for this clone. This chain links TRBV9 with TRBJ1-4, with a weak D call TRBD1 (5 bases). From germline, CDR1 is SGDLS and CDR2 YYNGEE. The CDR3 has 14 amino acids. Trimming removed 2 bases from V and 5 bases from J, with 10 bases in between. CDR3 loop: CASSVAGLNEKLFF. The CDR3 DNA reads as TGTGCCAGCAGCGTGGCGGGGCTAAATGAAAAACTGTTTTTT.

The V gene is TRBV10-3, the J gene TRBJ1-2; possibly TRBD1 for D (5 bases). Trimming pared 3 bases from V and 4 bases from J, leaving 12 bases between. Germline V gene lookup returns CDR1 ENHRY and CDR2 SYGVKD. The CDR3 consists of 14 residues. The CDR3 sequence is CAISDGRDFYGYTF. The CDR3 DNA sequence: TGTGCCATCAGTGATGGCAGGGACTTCTATGGCTACACCTTC.

This sequence joins TRBV18 and TRBJ1-2; D call uncertain. Trimming pared 2 bases from V and 2 bases from J, leaving 9 bases between. Germline values: CDR1 KGHSH, CDR2 LQKENI. The CDR3 totals 14 residues. The CDR3 nucleotides read TGTGCCAGCTCACCAGGCTACAGAAACTATGGCTACACCTTC. Amino acids: CASSPGYRNYGYTF.

As regards this clone: Other DNA sequences from this sample encode an identical CDR3 as well. This rearrangement joins TRBV6-5 to TRBJ1-1, with D unresolved. Trimming removed 6 bases from V and 4 bases from J, with 6 bases in between. The CDR3 runs to 11 residues. Germline V lookup: CDR1 MNHEY, CDR2 SVGAGI. CDR3 bases: TGTGCCAGCAGGGGAGGCACTGAAGCTTTCTTT. This encodes CASRGGTEAFF.

The chain recombines TRBV7-2 with TRBJ1-2, with 10 bases fitting TRBD1. V trimming: 5 bases; J trimming: 8 bases; junction bases outside the gene matches: 11. Germline CDR1 SGHTA, CDR2 FQGNSA. This CDR3 region has 15 residues. The CDR3 reads CASSVDRGQIVGYTF. Here the CDR3 DNA reads TGTGCCAGCAGCGTTGACAGGGGGCAAATTGTAGGCTACACCTTC.

This rearrangement joins TRBV5-1 to TRBJ1-3; D is possibly TRBD1 (6 bases). Per the germline V gene, CDR1 is SGHRS and CDR2 is YFSETQ. The V end was cut by 0 bases, the J end by 1 base, with 11 bases between. There are 16 residues in the CDR3. The CDR3 reads CASSLGGGASGNTIYF. The DNA for the CDR3 is TGCGCCAGCAGCTTGGGCGGGGGCGCATCTGGAAACACCATATATTTT.

The genes are TRBV5-1 and TRBJ2-7; D might be TRBD2 (6 bases). The V end was cut by 0 bases, the J end by 3 bases, with 13 bases between. Germline CDR1 is SGHRS and CDR2 is YFSETQ. The CDR3 loop spans 15 amino acids. CDR3 in DNA: TGCGCCAGCAGCTTGGGGGAGGTCCTACTCTACGAGCAGTACTTC. Translating it yields CASSLGEVLLYEQYF.

The chain uses TRBV7-9 and TRBJ2-2; 7 bases map to TRBD1. V trimming: 5 bases; J trimming: 6 bases; junction bases outside the gene matches: 9. This CDR3 contains 15 residues. CDR1 SEHNR and CDR2 FQNEAQ come from the germline V gene (reference sequence). CDR3 amino acids: CASSQGTAVAGELFF. The DNA of the CDR3 is TGTGCCAGCAGCCAGGGGACAGCCGTGGCCGGGGAGCTGTTTTTT.

The chain links TRBV10-3 to TRBJ2-2; 7 bases agree with TRBD1. This CDR3 is built from 15 residues. With 8 bases clipped from V and 0 bases from J, the junction kept 6 bases outside the gene matches. Germline V gene sequence: CDR1 ENHRY, CDR2 SYGVKD. The CDR3 nucleotides read TGTGCCATCCGTGTCGGGACAGCGAACACCGGGGAGCTGTTTTTT. Translating it yields CAIRVGTANTGELFF.